One and the same sample provided the 25 T cell receptor beta chains below, sequenced in a study of T cell responses to AZD1222 COVID-19 vaccine. Produced via immunoSEQ multiplex PCR; TCRdb's table is partial and in-frame only. The sample carries about 130,000 clones, 92% recorded once. The specimen was peripheral blood, collected on day 0 of AZD1222 vaccination. The receptors here all came from an adult in good health.

The chain recombines TRBV19 with TRBJ1-5; D ambiguous. The CDR3 has 13 residues. CDR1 is LNHDA and CDR2 is SQIVND in the germline V gene (reference sequence). Trimming took off 9 bases at V and 3 bases at J, with 12 bases between the two ends. The CDR3 DNA follows: TGTGCCAGCTCAACGGGGATCAATCAGCCCCAGCATTTT. This sequence encodes CASSTGINQPQHF. Complete variable domain (other parts from reference TRBV19 and TRBJ1-5): DGGITQSPKYLFRKEGQNVTLSCEQNLNHDAMYWYRQDPGQGLRLIYYSQIVNDFQKGDIAEGYSVSREKKESFPLTVTSAQKNPTAFYLCASSTGINQPQHFGDGTRLSIL.

This chain connects TRBV19 to TRBJ2-3; D is uncertain. The CDR3 runs to 14 residues. V shed 4 bases and J shed 1 base, with 9 bases lying between them. Germline-derived CDR1 and CDR2 are LNHDA and SQIVND (reference sequence). CDR3 protein: CASSTPSGTDTQYF. DNA of the CDR3: TGTGCCAGTAGTACACCATCGGGCACAGATACGCAGTATTTT.

This chain links TRBV5-4 with TRBJ1-1; TRBD1 is a possible D gene (5 bases). This CDR3 has 13 amino acids. The V and J ends lost 2 bases and 1 base respectively, with 6 bases between them. Germline lookup yields CDR1 SGHNT and CDR2 YYREEE (reference sequence). Here the CDR3 DNA reads TGTGCCAGCAGCTTTGGGACGAACACTGAAGCTTTCTTT. Its translation: CASSFGTNTEAFF.

In its sample, this clone was seen once. V is TRBV12-3 or TRBV12-4 and J is TRBJ1-5, with a tentative D call TRBD1 (5 bases). Trimming removed 6 bases from V and 3 bases from J, with 9 bases in between. This CDR3 region has 13 residues. The CDR3 protein is CASRGTANQPQHF. The CDR3 DNA is TGTGCCAGCAGGGGGACCGCCAATCAGCCCCAGCATTTT.

This clone has only one observation. The V call is TRBV2, the J call TRBJ1-4, with TRBD1 matching over 10 bases. Germline V lookup: CDR1 SNHLY, CDR2 FYNNEI. CDR3 length: 17 residues. With V trimmed by 3 bases and J by 3 bases, 7 bases remained unmatched. In DNA form, the CDR3 reads TGTGCCAGCAGTGATCTGACAGGGGGCGGATCTAATGAAAAACTGTTTTTT. Encoded protein: CASSDLTGGGSNEKLFF. Full variable domain (rest looked up from reference TRBV2 and TRBJ1-4): EPEVTQTPSHQVTQMGQEVILRCVPISNHLYFYWYRQILGQKVEFLVSFYNNEISEKSEIFDDQFSVERPDGSNFTLKIRSTKLEDSAMYFCASSDLTGGGSNEKLFFGSGTQLSVL.

V is TRBV19 and J is TRBJ2-5, with D uncertain. With 3 bases removed from V and 3 bases from J, the gap between germline ends came to 11 bases. CDR1 and CDR2 (germline): LNHDA, SQIVND (reference sequence). The CDR3 has 14 residues. The CDR3 reads CASSMEWAEETQYF. The CDR3 DNA reads TGTGCCAGTAGTATGGAGTGGGCAGAAGAGACCCAGTACTTC.

The chain employs TRBV3-1 (or the pseudogene TRBV3-2) and TRBJ2-5; 13 nucleotides align to TRBD2. V gave up 0 bases and J gave up 1 base; unmatched junction bases: 5. This CDR3 is built from 18 residues. Per germline, CDR1 LGHDT and CDR2 YNNKEL (reference sequence). This CDR3 reads CASSQERLAGGFQETQYF. CDR3 sequence (DNA): TGTGCCAGCAGCCAAGAAAGACTAGCGGGGGGTTTCCAAGAGACCCAGTACTTC.

V usage is TRBV5-1 and J usage is TRBJ1-1; unclear D gene. V was trimmed by 0 bases and J by 3 bases, leaving 6 bases between them. Germline CDR1 is SGHRS and CDR2 is YFSETQ. The CDR3 is 13 residues long. CDR3 sequence reads: CASSLEQHTEAFF. The CDR3 coding sequence is TGCGCCAGCAGCTTGGAACAGCACACTGAAGCTTTCTTT.

The V and J genes are TRBV5-1 and TRBJ1-1; D not resolved. The CDR3 is 12 amino acids. The V gene lost 0 bases and the J gene lost 10 bases, with 10 bases spanning the gap. Per germline, CDR1 SGHRS and CDR2 YFSETQ. CDR3 sequence (DNA): TGCGCCAGCAGCTTGGAGGCATCCGTAGCTTTCTTT. Amino acids: CASSLEASVAFF.

On this clone itself: The junction and the germline gene differ at one end; a read error may be behind it. The V call is TRBV10-3, the J call TRBJ1-6; 10 bases match TRBD1. The germline CDR1 and CDR2 sequences are ENHRY and SYGVKD. The CDR3 has 15 amino acids. CDR3 residues: CAISKSGTGDSPLHF. CDR3 DNA: TGTGCCATCAGTAAGTCCGGGACAGGGGACTCACCCCTCCACTTT.

This clone is a singleton in its sample. The V gene is TRBV5-1, the J gene TRBJ2-3, with 8 positions matching TRBD2. The CDR3 covers 16 residues. The trim removed 0 bases at V and 4 bases at J, leaving 7 bases unmatched. Germline V gives CDR1 SGHRS, CDR2 YFSETQ. The CDR3 sequence: CASSLVSGAASDTQYF. The CDR3 DNA sequence: TGCGCCAGCAGCTTGGTTAGCGGGGCGGCCTCAGATACGCAGTATTTT.

CDR3 DNA: TGCGCCAGCAGCTCTGGGATTCCACAAGAGACCCAGTACTTC. Residues: CASSSGIPQETQYF. This sequence joins TRBV5-1 and TRBJ2-5; D is ambiguous. The V end lost 3 bases, the J end lost 2 bases, and 11 bases lay between the germline ends. The CDR3 loop spans 14 amino acids. CDR1 is SGHRS, CDR2 YFSETQ, per germline.

This clone was observed a single time. The genes are TRBV5-4 and TRBJ2-3; 8 nucleotides agree with TRBD1. CDR1 and CDR2 from the germline V gene are SGHNT and YYREEE (reference sequence). Trimming cost V 3 bases and J 1 base; bases outside gene matches: 4. CDR3 length equals 15 residues. CDR3 sequence (DNA): TGTGCCAGCAGCTCCCGGGACAGGCGCACAGATACGCAGTATTTT. This gives the protein CASSSRDRRTDTQYF.

The CDR3 sequence is CASSEWAESLNEQFF. The CDR3 coding sequence is TGTGCCAGCAGTGAATGGGCAGAGTCCCTCAATGAGCAGTTCTTC. The rearrangement joins TRBV2 to TRBJ2-1; D is uncertain. The V and J ends lost 2 bases and 6 bases respectively, with 14 bases between them. The CDR3 sequence is 15 residues long. Germline CDR1 reads SNHLY; CDR2 reads FYNNEI.

The J gene is TRBJ2-4, the V gene TRBV29-1; the D is unclear. Germline V gene sequence: CDR1 SQVTM, CDR2 ANQGSEA. Trimming removed 1 base at V and 5 bases at J, with 15 bases between. The CDR3 is made up of 15 amino acids. This chain's CDR3 is CSVEGVWPHQNIQYF. Here the CDR3 DNA reads TGCAGCGTTGAAGGTGTATGGCCCCACCAAAACATTCAGTACTTC.

J is TRBJ1-2 and V is TRBV5-1; D unresolved. Germline CDR1 is SGHRS and CDR2 is YFSETQ. V was pared by 1 base and J by 0 bases, with 7 bases between. The CDR3 totals 14 residues. DNA of the CDR3: TGCGCCAGCAGCTTGATGGCAGCTAACTATGGCTACACCTTC. Translating gives CASSLMAANYGYTF.

The chain couples TRBV27 to TRBJ2-3, with D maybe TRBD2 (7 bases). Germline V CDR1 and CDR2: MNHEY, SMNVEV (reference sequence). Trimming stripped 5 bases from V and 2 bases from J, with 14 bases between. CDR3 length: 15 residues. The CDR3 loop reads CASSPLGGDTDTQYF. As DNA, the CDR3 is TGTGCCAGCAGTCCTTTAGGGGGGGACACAGATACGCAGTATTTT.

The chain couples TRBV6-2 or TRBV6-3 to TRBJ2-7; TRBD2 matches 8 bases. The CDR3 is made up of 14 amino acids. V shed 4 bases, J shed 2 bases, and the junction held 4 bases outside the gene matches. Germline CDR1 MNHEY, CDR2 SVGEGT. CDR3 residues: CASSFSGAPYEQYF. DNA of the CDR3: TGTGCCAGCAGTTTTAGCGGGGCCCCCTACGAGCAGTACTTC.

V is TRBV6-2 or TRBV6-3 and J is TRBJ2-3; D is tentatively TRBD1 or TRBD2 (5 bases each). The CDR3 has 15 amino acids. CDR1 and CDR2 from the germline V gene are MNHEY and SVGEGT. The V gene lost 5 bases and the J gene lost 2 bases, with 14 bases spanning the gap. The CDR3 DNA follows: TGTGCCAGCAGTCGGGACGGTGCCTCCACAGATACGCAGTATTTT. Translated: CASSRDGASTDTQYF.

The chain employs TRBV5-1 and TRBJ2-7, with D perhaps given as TRBD1 or TRBD2 (5 bases each). Germline V gene sequence: CDR1 SGHRS, CDR2 YFSETQ. Trimming took 5 bases from V and 7 from J, leaving 19 bases between them. The CDR3 spans 14 residues. CDR3 sequence reads: CASRRGGFRWEQYF. CDR3 in DNA: TGCGCCAGCAGACGGGGCGGGTTTCGTTGGGAGCAGTACTTC.

V is TRBV30 and J is TRBJ1-5; D ambiguous. Germline loops: CDR1 GTSNPN, CDR2 SVGIG (reference sequence). This CDR3 has 13 amino acids. V lost 2 bases to trimming and J lost 4 bases, with 9 bases between them. CDR3 residues: CAWSSTGNQPQHF. The CDR3 DNA is TGTGCCTGGAGTTCGACTGGAAATCAGCCCCAGCATTTT.

V and J are TRBV6-1 and TRBJ1-1; the D is unclear. The CDR3 covers 12 residues. CDR1 and CDR2 (germline): MNHNS, SASEGT. V lost 3 bases and J lost 9, with 11 bases in between. The CDR3 nucleotides read TGTGCCAGCAGTGACACACGCTACCAAGCTTTCTTT. Translating it yields CASSDTRYQAFF.

The rearrangement uses TRBV7-8 and TRBJ1-3; TRBD1 might be the D (5 bases). The germline V and J ends were trimmed by 2 bases and 0 bases, with 5 bases remaining between them. The V gene's germline CDR1 is SGHVS and CDR2 FQNEAQ. The CDR3 has 14 amino acids. In DNA form, the CDR3 reads TGTGCCAGCAGCTTACAGGGCTCTGGAAACACCATATATTTT. Translated, it gives CASSLQGSGNTIYF.

This clone was detected a few times. CDR3 DNA sequence: TGTGCCAGCAGTTCACCGCGGGGAGGGAGTTCACCCCTCCACTTT. Encoded protein: CASSSPRGGSSPLHF. This chain uses TRBV6-2 or TRBV6-3 with TRBJ1-6; D is undetermined. V lost 4 bases, J lost 9 bases, and 16 bases lay in between. The CDR3 runs to 15 residues. Germline values: CDR1 MNHEY, CDR2 SVGEGT.

This clone was counted between two and nine times. The chain is built from TRBV5-1 and TRBJ1-1; D unclear. With 7 bases removed from V and 0 bases from J, the gap between germline ends came to 7 bases. Germline assignment: CDR1 SGHRS and CDR2 YFSETQ. The CDR3 covers 12 residues. As DNA, the CDR3 is TGCGCCAGCGGGCGCCTGAACACTGAAGCTTTCTTT. This translates into CASGRLNTEAFF. Full variable domain (rest looked up from reference TRBV5-1 and TRBJ1-1): KAGVTQTPRYLIKTRGQQVTLSCSPISGHRSVSWYQQTPGQGLQFLFEYFSETQRNKGNFPGRFSGRQFSNSRSEMNVSTLELGDSALYLCASGRLNTEAFFGQGTRLTVV.